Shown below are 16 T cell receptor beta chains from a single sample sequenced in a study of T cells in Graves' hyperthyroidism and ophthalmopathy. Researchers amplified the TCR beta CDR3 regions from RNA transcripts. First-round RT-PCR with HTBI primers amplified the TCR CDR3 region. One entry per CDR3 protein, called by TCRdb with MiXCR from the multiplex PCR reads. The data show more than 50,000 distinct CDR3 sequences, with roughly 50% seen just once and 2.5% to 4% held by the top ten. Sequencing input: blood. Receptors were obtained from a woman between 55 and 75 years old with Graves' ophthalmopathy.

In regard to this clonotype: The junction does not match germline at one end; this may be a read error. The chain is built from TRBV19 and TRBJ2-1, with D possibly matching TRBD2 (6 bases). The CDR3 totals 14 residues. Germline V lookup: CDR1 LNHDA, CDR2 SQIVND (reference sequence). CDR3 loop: CASNSGPGTNEQFF. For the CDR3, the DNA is TGCGCCAGTAACAGCGGGCCAGGGACCAATGAGCAGTTCTTC.

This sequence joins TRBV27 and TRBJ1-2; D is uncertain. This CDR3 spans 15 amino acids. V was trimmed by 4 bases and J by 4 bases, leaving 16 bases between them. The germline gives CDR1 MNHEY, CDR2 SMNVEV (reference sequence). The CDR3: CASSYRLSGGYGYTF. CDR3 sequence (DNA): TGTGCCAGCAGTTACAGACTGTCGGGAGGCTATGGCTACACCTTC.

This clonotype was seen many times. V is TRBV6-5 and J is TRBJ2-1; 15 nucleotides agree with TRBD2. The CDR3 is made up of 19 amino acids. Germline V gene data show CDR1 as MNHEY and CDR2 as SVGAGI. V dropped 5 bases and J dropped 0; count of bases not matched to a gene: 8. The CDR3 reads CASSRTSGGASGSYNEQFF. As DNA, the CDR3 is TGTGCCAGCAGTCGGACTAGCGGGGGGGCCTCCGGCTCCTACAATGAGCAGTTCTTC.

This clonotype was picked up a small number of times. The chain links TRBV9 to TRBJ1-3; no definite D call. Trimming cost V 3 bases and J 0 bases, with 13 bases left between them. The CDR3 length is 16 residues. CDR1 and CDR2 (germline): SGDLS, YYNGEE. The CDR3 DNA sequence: TGTGCCAGCAGCGCAACTACTAGAGTCTCTGGAAACACCATATATTTT. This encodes CASSATTRVSGNTIYF.

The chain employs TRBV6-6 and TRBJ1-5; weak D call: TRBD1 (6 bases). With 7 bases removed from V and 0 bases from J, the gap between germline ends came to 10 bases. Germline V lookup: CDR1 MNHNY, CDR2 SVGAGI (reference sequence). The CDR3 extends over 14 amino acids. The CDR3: CASNGQNSNQPQHF. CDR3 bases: TGTGCCAGCAATGGACAGAATAGCAATCAGCCCCAGCATTTT.

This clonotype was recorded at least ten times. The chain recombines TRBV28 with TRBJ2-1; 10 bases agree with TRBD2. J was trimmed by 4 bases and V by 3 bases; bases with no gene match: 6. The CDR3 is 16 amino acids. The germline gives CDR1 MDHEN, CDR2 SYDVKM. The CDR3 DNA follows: TGTGCCAGCAGTTTTATCTCTAGCGGGAGTTACAATGAGCAGTTCTTC. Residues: CASSFISSGSYNEQFF.

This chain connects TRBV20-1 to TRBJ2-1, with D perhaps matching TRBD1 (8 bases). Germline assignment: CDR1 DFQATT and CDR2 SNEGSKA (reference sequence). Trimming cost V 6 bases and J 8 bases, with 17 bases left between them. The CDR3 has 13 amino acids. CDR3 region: CSAVDREGYEQFF. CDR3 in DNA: TGCAGTGCCGTGGACAGGGAGGGCTATGAGCAGTTCTTC.

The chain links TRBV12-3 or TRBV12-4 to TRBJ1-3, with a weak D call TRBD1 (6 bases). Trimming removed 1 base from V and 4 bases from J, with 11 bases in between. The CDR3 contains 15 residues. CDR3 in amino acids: CASSLDGTYGNTIYF. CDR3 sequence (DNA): TGTGCCAGCAGTTTAGACGGGACATACGGAAACACCATATATTTT.

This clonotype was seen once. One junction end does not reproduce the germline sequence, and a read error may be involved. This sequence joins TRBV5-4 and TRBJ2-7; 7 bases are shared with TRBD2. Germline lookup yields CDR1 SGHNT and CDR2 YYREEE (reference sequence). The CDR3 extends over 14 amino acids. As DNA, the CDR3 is TGTGTCAGCAGCATGGGACGGGGGGCCTACGAGCAGTACTTC. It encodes CVSSMGRGAYEQYF.

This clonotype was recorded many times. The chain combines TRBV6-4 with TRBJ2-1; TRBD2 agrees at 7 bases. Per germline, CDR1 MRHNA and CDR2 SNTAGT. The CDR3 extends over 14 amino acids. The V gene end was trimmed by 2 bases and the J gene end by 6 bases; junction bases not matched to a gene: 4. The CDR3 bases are TGTGCCAGCAGTGACGGGCCGGGGGGCAATGAGCAGTTCTTC. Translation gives CASSDGPGGNEQFF.

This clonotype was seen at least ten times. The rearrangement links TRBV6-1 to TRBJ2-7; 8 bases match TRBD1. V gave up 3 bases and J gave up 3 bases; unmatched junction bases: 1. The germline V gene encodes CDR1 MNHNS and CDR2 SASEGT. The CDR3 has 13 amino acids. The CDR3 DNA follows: TGTGCCAGCAGTGAGGACAGGGACTACGAGCAGTACTTC. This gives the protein CASSEDRDYEQYF.

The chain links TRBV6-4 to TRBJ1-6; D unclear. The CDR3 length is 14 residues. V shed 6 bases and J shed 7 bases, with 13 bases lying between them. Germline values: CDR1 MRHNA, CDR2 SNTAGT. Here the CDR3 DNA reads TGTGCCAGCAGGACTAGCGGGGAAAATTCACCCCTCCACTTT. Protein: CASRTSGENSPLHF.

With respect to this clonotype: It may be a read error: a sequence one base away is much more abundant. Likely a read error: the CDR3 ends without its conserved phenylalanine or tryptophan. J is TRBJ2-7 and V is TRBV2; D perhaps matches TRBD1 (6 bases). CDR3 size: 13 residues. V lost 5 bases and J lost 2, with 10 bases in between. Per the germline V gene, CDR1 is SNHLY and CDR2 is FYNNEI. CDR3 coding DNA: TGTGCCAGCAGTCCGACAGGTCCCTACGAGCAGTACCTC. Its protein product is CASSPTGPYEQYL.

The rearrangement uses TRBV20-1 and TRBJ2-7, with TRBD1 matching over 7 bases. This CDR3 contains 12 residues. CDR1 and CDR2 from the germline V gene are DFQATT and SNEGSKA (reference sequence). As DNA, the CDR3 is TGCAGCGCCACAGGGGTAGGTTACGAGCAGTACTTC. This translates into CSATGVGYEQYF.

The CDR3 is CASSLHQLSNNEQFF. For the CDR3, the DNA is TGTGCCAGCAGCTTACATCAACTTAGTAACAATGAGCAGTTCTTC. The chain joins TRBV7-9 to TRBJ2-1; D gene ambiguous. The CDR3 spans 15 residues. The germline V gene encodes CDR1 SEHNR and CDR2 FQNEAQ (reference sequence). V was trimmed by 2 bases and J by 5 bases, leaving 13 bases between them.

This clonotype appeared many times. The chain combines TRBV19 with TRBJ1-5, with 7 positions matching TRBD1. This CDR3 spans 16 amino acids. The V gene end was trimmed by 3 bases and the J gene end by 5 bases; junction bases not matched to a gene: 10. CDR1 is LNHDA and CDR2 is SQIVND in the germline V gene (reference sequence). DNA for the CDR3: TGTGCCAGTAGTATTGGCGGGGGACAGTACGATCAGCCCCAGCATTTT. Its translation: CASSIGGGQYDQPQHF.